The clone carrying this T cell receptor beta chain was picked up one time. Its antigen is unidentified. TCRdb's table, derived via immunoSEQ multiplex PCR, lists solely in-frame clones and lacks some. The repertoire holds under 200,000 clones, with 92% as singletons. V gave up 0 bases and J gave up 6 bases, with 6 bases separating them. The CDR3 covers 13 residues. The germline gives CDR1 LGHNA, CDR2 YSLEER. This entry is derived from a study of T cell responses to AZD1222 COVID-19 vaccine. Study-wide results and caveats: Unmutated variant regions are reportedly the target of nearly half of TCRs that are spike-specific.

This material consisted of peripheral blood, taken 28 days after the second AZD1222 dose. The rearrangement joins TRBV4-3 to TRBJ2-1; TRBD1 is a possible D gene (6 bases). The clonotype comes from an adult who received the AZD1222 COVID-19 vaccine. The CDR3 nucleotides are TGCGCCAGCAGCCAAGAACAGGGCAATGAGCAGTTCTTC. It is translated as CASSQEQGNEQFF.